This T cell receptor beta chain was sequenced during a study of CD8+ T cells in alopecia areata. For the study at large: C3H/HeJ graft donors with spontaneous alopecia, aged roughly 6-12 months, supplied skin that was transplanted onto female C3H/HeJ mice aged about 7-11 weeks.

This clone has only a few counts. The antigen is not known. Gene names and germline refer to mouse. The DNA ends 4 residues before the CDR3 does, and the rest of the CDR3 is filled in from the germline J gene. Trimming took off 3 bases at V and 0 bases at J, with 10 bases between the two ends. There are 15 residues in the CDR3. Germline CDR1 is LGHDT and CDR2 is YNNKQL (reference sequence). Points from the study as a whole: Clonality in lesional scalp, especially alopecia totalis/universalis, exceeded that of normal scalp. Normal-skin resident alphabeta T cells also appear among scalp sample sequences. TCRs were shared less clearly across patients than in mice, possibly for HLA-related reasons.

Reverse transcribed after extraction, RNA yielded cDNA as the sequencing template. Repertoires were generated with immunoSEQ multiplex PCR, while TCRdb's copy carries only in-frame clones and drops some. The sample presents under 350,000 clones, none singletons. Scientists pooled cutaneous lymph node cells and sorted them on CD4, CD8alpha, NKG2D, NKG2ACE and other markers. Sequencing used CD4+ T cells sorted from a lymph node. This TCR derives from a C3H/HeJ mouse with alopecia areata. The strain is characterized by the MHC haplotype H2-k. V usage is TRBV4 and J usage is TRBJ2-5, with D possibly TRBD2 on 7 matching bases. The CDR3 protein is CASSYWGANQDTQYF. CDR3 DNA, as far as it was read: TGTGCCAGCAGCTATTGGGGGGCTAACCAAGAC.